Listed below are T cell receptor beta chains from one sample, sequenced in a study of blood T cell repertoires in COVID-19. Assay: immunoSEQ multiplex PCR; the TCRdb copy retains only in-frame clones and omits some. The sample has around 92,000 clones, roughly nine tenths seen once. The sample was peripheral blood. Every receptor here comes from a woman older than 75 with active COVID-19. The CDR3 runs from the conserved cysteine through the conserved F or W. Each record gives: D gene, V gene, clone size, J gene, CDR3 protein, CDR3 DNA. D genes are given only for firm matches. Clone sizes are given selectively: once, few, many, or a class where the clone is expanded.

D gene: -
V gene: TRBV10-3
clone size: -
J gene: TRBJ1-1
CDR3 protein: CAISESERVLQNTEAFF
CDR3 DNA: TGTGCCATCAGTGAGTCAGAGAGGGTACTACAGAACACTGAAGCTTTCTTT

D gene: -
V gene: TRBV24-1
clone size: few
J gene: TRBJ2-5
CDR3 protein: CATSDSLLQETQYF
CDR3 DNA: TGTGCCACCAGTGATTCCCTGTTACAAGAGACCCAGTACTTC

D gene: TRBD2
V gene: TRBV29-1
clone size: -
J gene: TRBJ2-3
CDR3 protein: CSVASLADVTDTQYF
CDR3 DNA: TGCAGCGTTGCTTCACTAGCGGACGTCACAGATACGCAGTATTTT

D gene: TRBD2
V gene: TRBV7-8
clone size: once
J gene: TRBJ2-1
CDR3 protein: CASSPGLAGQYEQFF
CDR3 DNA: TGTGCCAGCAGCCCGGGACTAGCGGGTCAGTATGAGCAGTTCTTC

D gene: -
V gene: TRBV5-1
clone size: -
J gene: TRBJ2-3
CDR3 protein: CASSRTSGTDTQYF
CDR3 DNA: TGCGCCAGTTCGCGGACCTCGGGAACAGATACGCAGTATTTT

D gene: -
V gene: TRBV20-1
clone size: once
J gene: TRBJ1-1
CDR3 protein: CSASKHTPTTEAFF
CDR3 DNA: TGCAGTGCTAGTAAACACACACCAACCACTGAAGCTTTCTTT

D gene: -
V gene: TRBV7-9
clone size: -
J gene: TRBJ1-6
CDR3 protein: CASSLGTGNSPLHF
CDR3 DNA: TGTGCCAGCAGCCTGGGAACAGGGAATTCACCCCTCCACTTT

D gene: TRBD1
V gene: TRBV28
clone size: once
J gene: TRBJ1-4
CDR3 protein: CASRAPFRGQGDEKLFF
CDR3 DNA: TGTGCCAGCAGAGCTCCCTTCCGGGGACAGGGAGATGAAAAACTGTTTTTT

D gene: -
V gene: TRBV19
clone size: -
J gene: TRBJ2-5
CDR3 protein: CASSAHRGGETQYF
CDR3 DNA: TGTGCCAGTAGTGCCCACAGGGGGGGAGAGACCCAGTACTTC

D gene: TRBD2
V gene: TRBV10-3
clone size: -
J gene: TRBJ2-3
CDR3 protein: CAISTQREWEDTQYF
CDR3 DNA: TGTGCCATCAGCACCCAGCGGGAGTGGGAGGATACGCAGTATTTT

D gene: TRBD1
V gene: TRBV19
clone size: -
J gene: TRBJ1-1
CDR3 protein: CASSLSRTGGLEAFF
CDR3 DNA: TGTGCCAGTAGTCTTTCGCGGACAGGGGGGCTTGAAGCTTTCTTT

D gene: TRBD1
V gene: TRBV4-3
clone size: -
J gene: TRBJ1-1
CDR3 protein: CASSPTSGQGNTEAFF
CDR3 DNA: TGCGCCAGCAGCCCCACCTCGGGACAGGGGAACACTGAAGCTTTCTTT

D gene: TRBD2
V gene: TRBV10-3
clone size: -
J gene: TRBJ2-5
CDR3 protein: CAISHSGTSGGETQYF
CDR3 DNA: TGTGCCATCAGCCACTCCGGGACTAGCGGGGGTGAGACCCAGTACTTC

D gene: -
V gene: TRBV11-2
clone size: -
J gene: TRBJ2-7
CDR3 protein: CASSLRRAKDEQYF
CDR3 DNA: TGTGCCAGCAGCTTAAGGCGGGCAAAAGACGAGCAGTACTTC

D gene: -
V gene: TRBV27
clone size: -
J gene: TRBJ2-5
CDR3 protein: CASSLLSLAGQETQYF
CDR3 DNA: TGTGCCAGCAGTTTATTGTCACTAGCCGGCCAAGAGACCCAGTACTTC

D gene: TRBD2
V gene: TRBV5-1
clone size: once
J gene: TRBJ2-3
CDR3 protein: CASSQKLAGGTDTQYF
CDR3 DNA: TGCGCCAGCAGCCAAAAACTAGCGGGAGGTACAGATACGCAGTATTTT

D gene: -
V gene: TRBV4-1
clone size: few
J gene: TRBJ1-2
CDR3 protein: CASSQDRRDGYTF
CDR3 DNA: TGCGCCAGCAGCCAAGATAGGCGGGATGGCTACACCTTC

D gene: -
V gene: TRBV7-2
clone size: -
J gene: TRBJ1-1
CDR3 protein: CASSSRGGLAARAFF
CDR3 DNA: TGTGCCAGCAGCTCGCGGGGGGGCCTAGCGGCGAGAGCTTTCTTT

D gene: -
V gene: TRBV6-5
clone size: -
J gene: TRBJ1-2
CDR3 protein: CASSYRANYGYTF
CDR3 DNA: TGTGCCAGCAGTTACAGAGCGAACTATGGCTACACCTTC

D gene: TRBD2
V gene: TRBV3-1/TRBV3-2
clone size: -
J gene: TRBJ2-3
CDR3 protein: CASSPTSGTDTQYF
CDR3 DNA: TGTGCCAGCAGCCCGACTAGCGGCACAGATACGCAGTATTTT

D gene: -
V gene: TRBV28
clone size: -
J gene: TRBJ1-1
CDR3 protein: CASRKREPSEAFF
CDR3 DNA: TGTGCCAGCAGGAAACGGGAACCCAGTGAAGCTTTCTTT

D gene: -
V gene: TRBV3-1/TRBV3-2
clone size: -
J gene: TRBJ2-1
CDR3 protein: CASSQTSSVSSYNEQFF
CDR3 DNA: TGTGCCAGCAGCCAGACTAGTTCGGTGAGTTCCTACAATGAGCAGTTCTTC

D gene: TRBD2
V gene: TRBV5-5
clone size: -
J gene: TRBJ2-1
CDR3 protein: CASSLSILAGGLEQFF
CDR3 DNA: TGTGCCAGCAGCTTGAGTATCCTAGCGGGAGGGCTTGAGCAGTTCTTC

D gene: -
V gene: TRBV9
clone size: -
J gene: TRBJ1-1
CDR3 protein: CASSPQSGTEAFF
CDR3 DNA: TGTGCCAGCAGCCCTCAATCGGGCACTGAAGCTTTCTTT

D gene: TRBD1
V gene: TRBV28
clone size: once
J gene: TRBJ1-2
CDR3 protein: CASSSQTGGHYGYTF
CDR3 DNA: TGTGCCAGCAGTTCACAGACAGGGGGACACTATGGCTACACCTTC

D gene: -
V gene: TRBV5-1
clone size: once
J gene: TRBJ2-5
CDR3 protein: CASSLRESETQYF
CDR3 DNA: TGCGCCAGCAGCTTGCGGGAGTCAGAGACCCAGTACTTC

D gene: TRBD1
V gene: TRBV9
clone size: -
J gene: TRBJ2-7
CDR3 protein: CASSPQSTGAGEQYF
CDR3 DNA: TGTGCCAGCAGCCCCCAGTCGACAGGGGCCGGGGAGCAGTACTTC